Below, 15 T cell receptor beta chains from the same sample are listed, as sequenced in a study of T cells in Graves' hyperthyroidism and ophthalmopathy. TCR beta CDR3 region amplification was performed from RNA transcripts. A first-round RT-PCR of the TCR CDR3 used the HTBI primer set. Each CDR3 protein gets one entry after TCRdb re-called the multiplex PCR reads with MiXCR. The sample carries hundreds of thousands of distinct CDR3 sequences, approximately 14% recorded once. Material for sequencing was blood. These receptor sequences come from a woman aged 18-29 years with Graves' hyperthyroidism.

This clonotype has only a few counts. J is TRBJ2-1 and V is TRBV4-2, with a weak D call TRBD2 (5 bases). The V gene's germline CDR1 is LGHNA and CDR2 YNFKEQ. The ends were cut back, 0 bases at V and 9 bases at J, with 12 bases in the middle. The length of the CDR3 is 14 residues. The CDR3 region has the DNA TGTGCCAGCAGCCAAGAGAGTCGGGATGTTGAGCAGTTCTTC. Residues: CASSQESRDVEQFF.

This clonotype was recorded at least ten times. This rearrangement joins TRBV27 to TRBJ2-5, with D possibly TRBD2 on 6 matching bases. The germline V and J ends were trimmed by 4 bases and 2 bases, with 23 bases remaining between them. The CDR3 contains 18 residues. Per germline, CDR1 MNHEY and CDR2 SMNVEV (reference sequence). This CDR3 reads CASSSLSSWGGIQETQYF. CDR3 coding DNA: TGTGCCAGCAGTTCTCTGAGTTCATGGGGCGGGATACAAGAGACCCAGTACTTC.

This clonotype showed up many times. CDR3 loop: CASSSGGQETQYF. Here the CDR3 DNA reads TGTGCCAGCAGCTCGGGCGGCCAAGAGACCCAGTACTTC. V and J are TRBV7-3 and TRBJ2-5; no definite D call. The germline V gene encodes CDR1 SGHTA and CDR2 FQGTGA. The CDR3 runs 13 residues. V lost 4 bases and J 1 base, leaving 7 bases between the germline ends.

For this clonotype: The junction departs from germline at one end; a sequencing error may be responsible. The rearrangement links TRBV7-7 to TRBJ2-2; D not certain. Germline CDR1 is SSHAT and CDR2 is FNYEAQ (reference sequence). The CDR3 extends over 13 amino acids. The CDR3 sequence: CASSKDGTGELFF. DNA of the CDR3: TGTGCTAGCAGCAAGGACGGCACCGGGGAGCTGTTTTTT.

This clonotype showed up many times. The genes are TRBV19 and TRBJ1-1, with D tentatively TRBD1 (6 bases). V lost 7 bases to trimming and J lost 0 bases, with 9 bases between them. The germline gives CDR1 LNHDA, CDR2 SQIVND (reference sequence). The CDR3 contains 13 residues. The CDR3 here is CASKGQLNTEAFF. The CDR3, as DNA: TGTGCCAGTAAAGGACAGTTGAACACTGAAGCTTTCTTT.

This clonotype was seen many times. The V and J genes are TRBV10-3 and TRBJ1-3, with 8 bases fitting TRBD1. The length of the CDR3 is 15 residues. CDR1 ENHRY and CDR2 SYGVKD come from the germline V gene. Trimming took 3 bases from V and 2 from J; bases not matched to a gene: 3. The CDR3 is CAISDGDRTGNTIYF. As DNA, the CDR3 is TGTGCCATCAGTGACGGGGACAGGACTGGAAACACCATATATTTT.

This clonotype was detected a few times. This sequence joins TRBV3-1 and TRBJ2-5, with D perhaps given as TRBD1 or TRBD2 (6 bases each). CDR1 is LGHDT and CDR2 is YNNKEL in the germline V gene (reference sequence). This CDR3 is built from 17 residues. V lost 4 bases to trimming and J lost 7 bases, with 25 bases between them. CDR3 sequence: CASSRRDFTGLGGTQYF. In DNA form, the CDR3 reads TGTGCCAGCAGCCGAAGGGACTTTACAGGGCTAGGGGGGACCCAGTACTTC.

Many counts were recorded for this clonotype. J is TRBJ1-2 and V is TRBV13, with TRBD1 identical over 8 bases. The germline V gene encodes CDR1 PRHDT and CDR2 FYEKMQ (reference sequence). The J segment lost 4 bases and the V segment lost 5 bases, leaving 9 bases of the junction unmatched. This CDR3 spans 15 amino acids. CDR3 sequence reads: CASSETGVRSYGYTF. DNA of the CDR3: TGTGCCAGCAGCGAGACAGGGGTACGAAGCTATGGCTACACCTTC.

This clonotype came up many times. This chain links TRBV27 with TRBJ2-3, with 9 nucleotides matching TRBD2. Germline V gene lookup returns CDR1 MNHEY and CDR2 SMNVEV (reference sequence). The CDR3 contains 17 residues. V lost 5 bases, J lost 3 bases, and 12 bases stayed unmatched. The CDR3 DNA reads TGTGCCAGCAGTGGGCCGGCTAGCGGGAAAGGGACAGATACGCAGTATTTT. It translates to CASSGPASGKGTDTQYF.

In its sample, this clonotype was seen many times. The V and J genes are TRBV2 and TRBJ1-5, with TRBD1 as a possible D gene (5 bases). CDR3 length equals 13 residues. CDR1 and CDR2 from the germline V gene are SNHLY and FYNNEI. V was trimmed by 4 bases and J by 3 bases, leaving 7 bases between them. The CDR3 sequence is CASSGQNNQPQHF. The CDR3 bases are TGTGCCAGCAGTGGACAGAACAATCAGCCCCAGCATTTT.

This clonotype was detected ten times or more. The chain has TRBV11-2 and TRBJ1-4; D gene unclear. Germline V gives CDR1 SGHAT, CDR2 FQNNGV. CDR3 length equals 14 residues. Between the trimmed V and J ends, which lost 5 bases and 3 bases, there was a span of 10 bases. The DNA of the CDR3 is TGTGCCAGCAGCGGCGGCGGGGCTAATGAAAAACTGTTTTTT. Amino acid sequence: CASSGGGANEKLFF.

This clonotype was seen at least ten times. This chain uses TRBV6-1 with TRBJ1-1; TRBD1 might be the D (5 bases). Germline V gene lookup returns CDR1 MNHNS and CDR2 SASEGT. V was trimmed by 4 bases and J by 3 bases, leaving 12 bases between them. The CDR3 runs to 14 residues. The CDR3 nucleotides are TGTGCCAGCAGTGGACGGGGGTCGGACACTGAAGCTTTCTTT. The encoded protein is CASSGRGSDTEAFF.

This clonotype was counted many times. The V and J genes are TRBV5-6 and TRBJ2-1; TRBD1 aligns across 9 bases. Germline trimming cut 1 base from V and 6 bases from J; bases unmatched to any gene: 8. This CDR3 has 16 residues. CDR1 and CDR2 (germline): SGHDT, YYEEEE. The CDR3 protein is CASSLLTGTGSNEQFF. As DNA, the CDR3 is TGTGCCAGCAGCTTGCTAACCGGGACAGGGTCCAATGAGCAGTTCTTC.

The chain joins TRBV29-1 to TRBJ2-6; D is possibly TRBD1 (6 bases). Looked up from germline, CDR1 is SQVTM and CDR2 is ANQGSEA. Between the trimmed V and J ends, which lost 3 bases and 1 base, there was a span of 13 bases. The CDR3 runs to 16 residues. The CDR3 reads CSVEGDTASGANVLTF. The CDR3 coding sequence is TGCAGCGTTGAGGGGGACACCGCTTCTGGGGCCAACGTCCTGACTTTC.

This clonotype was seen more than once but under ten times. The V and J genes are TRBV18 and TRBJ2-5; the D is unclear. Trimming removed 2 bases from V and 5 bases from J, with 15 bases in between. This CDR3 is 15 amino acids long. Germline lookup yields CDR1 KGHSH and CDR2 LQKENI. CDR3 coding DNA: TGTGCCAGCTCACCAACGAGAGGAGAGTGGGAGACCCAGTACTTC. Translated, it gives CASSPTRGEWETQYF. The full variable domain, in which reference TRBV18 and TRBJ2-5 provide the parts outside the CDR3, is NAGVMQNPRHLVRRRGQEARLRCSPMKGHSHVYWYRQLPEEGLKFMVYLQKENIIDESGMPKERFSAEFPKEGPSILRIQQVVRGDSAAYFCASSPTRGEWETQYFGPGTRLLVL.